One sample yielded the 10 T cell receptor beta chains listed below, sequenced in a study of long-term antiretroviral therapy in people with HIV. The authors ran the immunoSEQ assay, v3.0, at survey level. The protocol was immunoSEQ multiplex PCR, while the TCRdb copy is restricted to in-frame clones and leaves out a portion. The table has some 28,000 clones, 80% seen once. Here the sequenced sample was unsorted PBMCs, taken 0.3 years after starting antiretroviral therapy. These receptors were collected from a man aged 35 to 55 with HIV.

The genes are TRBV29-1 and TRBJ2-7; no clear D gene. CDR3 size: 13 residues. Germline assignment: CDR1 SQVTM and CDR2 ANQGSEA. V was shortened by 4 bases and J by 4 bases, with 14 bases between the two germline ends. The CDR3 region has the DNA TGCAGCGTTGGTCAGGCTACCGGTTACGAGCAGTACTTC. Its translation: CSVGQATGYEQYF.

This clone came up once. The V call is TRBV10-1, the J call TRBJ2-7, with no clear D. Germline CDR1 reads WNHNN; CDR2 reads SYGVQD (reference sequence). The length of the CDR3 is 15 residues. V was trimmed by 0 bases and J by 4 bases, leaving 13 bases between them. The CDR3 DNA is TGCGCCAGCAGTGAGTCGGTGACAAGGCCTTACGAGCAGTACTTC. As protein: CASSESVTRPYEQYF.

The V call is TRBV7-2, the J call TRBJ2-3, with D possibly being TRBD1 or TRBD2 (6 bases each). This CDR3 is 18 amino acids long. Per the germline V gene, CDR1 is SGHTA and CDR2 is FQGNSA. Deletions cut 5 bases from V and 0 bases from J, with 21 bases between. CDR3 DNA: TGTGCCAGCAGCCTTACTCCGGGGGCTCCCTTGAGCACAGATACGCAGTATTTT. It specifies CASSLTPGAPLSTDTQYF.

This chain uses TRBV28 with TRBJ2-1; D is possibly TRBD1 (6 bases). This CDR3 spans 17 amino acids. V lost 6 bases and J lost 1, with 19 bases in between. The germline CDR1 and CDR2 sequences are MDHEN and SYDVKM. The CDR3 coding sequence is TGTGCCAGCAGCTTACCAAGATATACAGGGTCCTACAATGAGCAGTTCTTC. Translated: CASSLPRYTGSYNEQFF.

The gene calls are TRBV6-5 and TRBJ1-1; D gene uncertain. The germline CDR1 and CDR2 sequences are MNHEY and SVGAGI. The germline V and J ends were trimmed by 4 bases and 1 base, with 10 bases remaining between them. The CDR3 totals 14 residues. CDR3 nucleotide sequence: TGTGCCAGCAGTTCCCCTGGAGAGAACACTGAAGCTTTCTTT. Its translation is CASSSPGENTEAFF.

This chain uses TRBV4-3 with TRBJ2-1; the D is unclear. CDR1 is LGHNA and CDR2 is YSLEER in the germline V gene. Trimming left V 2 bases short and J 4 bases short, with 15 bases between. This CDR3 region has 16 residues. Here the CDR3 DNA reads TGCGCCAGCAGCCAATCAGCCGAGAGGAGATACAATGAGCAGTTCTTC. Translating gives CASSQSAERRYNEQFF.

This clone showed up just a few times. This chain joins TRBV4-2 and TRBJ2-7; D perhaps matches TRBD1 (5 bases). V lost 0 bases and J 3 bases, leaving 15 bases between the germline ends. This CDR3 comprises 16 residues. Germline values: CDR1 LGHNA, CDR2 YNFKEQ. CDR3 bases: TGTGCCAGCAGCCAAGATAGGAGTAACAGGAACTACGAGCAGTACTTC. It specifies CASSQDRSNRNYEQYF.

This chain links TRBV9 with TRBJ1-2; TRBD1 is a possible D gene (6 bases). V shed 0 bases and J shed 4 bases, with 16 bases lying between them. This CDR3 is 16 amino acids long. The germline V gene has CDR1 SGDLS and CDR2 YYNGEE. The CDR3 DNA follows: TGTGCCAGCAGCGTAGCCTCACAGGGTTTTCGCTATGGCTACACCTTC. It specifies CASSVASQGFRYGYTF.

The chain links TRBV4-2 to TRBJ2-3; D remains unclear. This CDR3 has 15 amino acids. Trimming pared 0 bases from V and 2 bases from J, leaving 9 bases between. In germline, CDR1 is LGHNA, CDR2 YNFKEQ. CDR3 loop: CASSQDKTYTDTQYF. As DNA, the CDR3 is TGTGCCAGCAGCCAAGATAAGACGTACACAGATACGCAGTATTTT.

About this clone itself: At the DNA level, this CDR3 is encoded by other sequences in the same sample as well. The rearrangement links TRBV27 to TRBJ2-7; no clear D gene. The germline CDR1 and CDR2 sequences are MNHEY and SMNVEV (reference sequence). The V end was cut by 4 bases, the J end by 1 base, with 2 bases between. The CDR3 length is 11 residues. The CDR3 nucleotides are TGTGCCAGCAGTTCGTCCTACGAGCAGTACTTC. It yields the protein CASSSSYEQYF.